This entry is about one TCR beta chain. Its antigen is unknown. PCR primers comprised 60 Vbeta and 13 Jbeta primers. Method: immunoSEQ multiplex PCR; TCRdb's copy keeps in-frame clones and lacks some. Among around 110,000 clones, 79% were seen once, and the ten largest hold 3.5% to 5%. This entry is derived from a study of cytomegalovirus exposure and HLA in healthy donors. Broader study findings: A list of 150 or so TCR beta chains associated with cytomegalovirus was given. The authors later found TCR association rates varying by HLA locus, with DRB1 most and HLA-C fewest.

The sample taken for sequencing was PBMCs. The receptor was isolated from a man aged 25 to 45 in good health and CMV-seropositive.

The CDR3 region is CATRQDRGYEQFF. CDR3 nucleotides: TGTGCCACCCGACAAGACAGGGGCTATGAGCAGTTCTTC. The J gene is TRBJ2-1, the V gene TRBV15, with 8 nucleotides matching TRBD1. The CDR3 has 13 residues. Germline values: CDR1 LNHNV, CDR2 YYDKDF (reference sequence). V was clipped by 8 bases and J by 8 bases; unmatched bases: 8.